The 21 T cell receptor beta chains below were found in one sample sequenced in a study of T cell repertoires in cytomegalovirus infection (dated by TCRdb to between 2018 and 2020). Instrument on record: Illumina HiSeq 1500. TCRdb reworked the public reads: Q25 trimming with fastp, MiXCR clone assembly, productive beta chains retained. Rows are combined by CDR3 protein, so each entry shows the most common genes and DNA. The table for this sample lists over 150,000 distinct CDR3 sequences; approximately 18% of them were counted only once. Of the sample, under 30% is held by the ten largest clones. The specimen was CD8+ T cells from PBMCs. The origin of the receptors is a human donor in good health (CMV status not recorded). Some clones in this sample may be carry-over from other donors' samples.

This clonotype was seen a handful of times. The chain recombines TRBV29-1 with TRBJ2-1, with 12 bases that match TRBD1. Germline V gives CDR1 SQVTM, CDR2 ANQGSEA. V shed 4 bases and J 9 bases; nucleotides not matched to a gene: 7. The CDR3 contains 14 residues. The CDR3 spells CSVVKGQGAGEQFF. The CDR3 DNA reads TGCAGCGTTGTTAAGGGACAGGGGGCTGGTGAGCAGTTCTTC.

The V gene is TRBV9, the J gene TRBJ1-4, with unresolved D. V lost 3 bases and J lost 7, with 16 bases in between. CDR1 and CDR2 (germline): SGDLS, YYNGEE. The CDR3 is 15 residues long. The CDR3 here is CASSGGEREGEKLFF. The CDR3 DNA follows: TGTGCCAGCAGCGGAGGCGAAAGGGAAGGTGAAAAACTGTTTTTT.

The V call is TRBV7-8, the J call TRBJ2-5; 10 bases are shared with TRBD1. The CDR3 contains 16 residues. Trimming took 5 bases from V and 5 from J; bases not matched to a gene: 11. CDR1 and CDR2 (germline): SGHVS, FQNEAQ. The CDR3 coding sequence is TGTGCCAGCAGCCATTCCCGGGACAGGGGCCAGGAGACCCAGTACTTC. It codes for CASSHSRDRGQETQYF. Complete variable domain (other parts from reference TRBV7-8 and TRBJ2-5): GAGVSQSPRYKVAKRGQDVALRCDPISGHVSLFWYQQALGQGPEFLTYFQNEAQLDKSGLPSDRFFAERPEGSVSTLKIQRTQQEDSAVYLCASSHSRDRGQETQYFGPGTRLLVL.

This clonotype was found a few times. The rearrangement uses TRBV6-1 and TRBJ2-7; D is undetermined. CDR3 length: 15 residues. Germline V gene sequence: CDR1 MNHNS, CDR2 SASEGT. With 1 base removed from V and 2 bases from J, the gap between germline ends came to 12 bases. The CDR3 nucleotides read TGTGCCAGCAGTGAAGATAGGGTCTACACCTACGAGCAGTACTTC. Translated: CASSEDRVYTYEQYF.

This sequence joins TRBV6-5 and TRBJ1-5; D gene unclear. This CDR3 comprises 15 residues. Trimming stripped 0 bases from V and 4 bases from J, with 10 bases between. From germline, CDR1 is MNHEY and CDR2 SVGAGI. DNA for the CDR3: TGTGCCAGCAGTTACTCAGGATTTGGTAATCAGCCCCAGCATTTT. Its translation is CASSYSGFGNQPQHF.

As regards this clonotype: With a much larger clone just one base away, this may be a read error. V gene TRBV7-2 combines with J gene TRBJ2-7; D remains unclear. V lost 5 bases, J lost 0 bases, and 2 bases lay in between. This CDR3 is built from 11 residues. Germline CDR1 SGHTA, CDR2 FQGNSA. This chain's CDR3 is CTSSDSYEQYF. CDR3 nucleotides: TGTACCAGCAGCGACTCCTACGAGCAGTACTTC.

V is TRBV7-9 and J is TRBJ1-1; a weak D match, TRBD1 (5 bases). The CDR3 is made up of 13 amino acids. V was trimmed by 6 bases and J by 3 bases, leaving 11 bases between them. The germline V gene has CDR1 SEHNR and CDR2 FQNEAQ (reference sequence). CDR3: CASRAGGDTEAFF. CDR3 coding DNA: TGTGCCAGCAGAGCTGGGGGAGACACTGAAGCTTTCTTT.

V gene TRBV7-9 combines with J gene TRBJ2-5, with no clear D. The germline gives CDR1 SEHNR, CDR2 FQNEAQ (reference sequence). There are 15 residues in the CDR3. V was trimmed by 5 bases and J by 5 bases, leaving 18 bases between them. The CDR3 sequence: CASSGRASSRETQYF. DNA of the CDR3: TGTGCCAGCAGCGGAAGGGCTTCCTCGAGGGAGACCCAGTACTTC.

With respect to this clonotype: Relative to the germline gene, one junction end is altered; a read error may explain this. The gene calls are TRBV7-8 and TRBJ2-1; a possible D gene is TRBD1 (5 bases). CDR3 length equals 19 residues. Germline CDR1 SGHVS, CDR2 FQNEAQ. The CDR3 loop is CARSLPHDQGESSYNEQFF. For the CDR3, the DNA is TGTGCCAGGAGCTTACCTCATGACCAGGGTGAAAGCTCCTACAATGAGCAGTTCTTC.

The genes are TRBV11-2 and TRBJ2-5; possible D gene TRBD2, 5 bases. The CDR3 runs 16 residues. Germline-derived CDR1 and CDR2 are SGHAT and FQNNGV. V dropped 8 bases and J dropped 0 bases, with 19 bases sitting between them. The CDR3 loop is CASYSGSHPNQETQYF. For the CDR3, the DNA is TGTGCCAGCTACTCGGGGTCCCATCCTAACCAAGAGACCCAGTACTTC.

This clonotype was counted a few times. The chain is built from TRBV12-3 or TRBV12-4 and TRBJ2-3; D is unclear. V lost 0 bases and J 3 bases, leaving 10 bases between the germline ends. This CDR3 is built from 15 residues. DNA for the CDR3: TGTGCCAGCAGTTTAGCGCACCTAGGAACAGATACGCAGTATTTT. Its protein is CASSLAHLGTDTQYF.

This clonotype was found a few times. This sequence joins TRBV28 and TRBJ2-7, with D possibly TRBD1 on 6 matching bases. The CDR3 runs to 15 residues. V gave up 4 bases and J gave up 7 bases, with 20 bases separating them. Germline values: CDR1 MDHEN, CDR2 SYDVKM. CDR3 in DNA: TGTGCCAGCAGTTCCCTCCTGGGGACAAGTCCTGAGCAGTACTTC. Its translation: CASSSLLGTSPEQYF.

A remark on this clonotype: A read error may account for a junction end that differs from germline. The chain carries TRBV7-8 and TRBJ1-1, with D possibly TRBD1 on 6 matching bases. This CDR3 has 14 amino acids. The germline CDR1 and CDR2 sequences are SGHVS and FQNEAQ. The CDR3 DNA follows: TGTGCCAGCAGCGAGGACAGCGGGAACATTGAAGCTTTCTTT. Protein: CASSEDSGNIEAFF.

The chain combines TRBV7-9 with TRBJ2-6; 7 nucleotides line up with TRBD1. This CDR3 is 17 amino acids long. Germline trimming cut 5 bases from V and 0 bases from J; bases unmatched to any gene: 7. The germline V gene has CDR1 SEHNR and CDR2 FQNEAQ (reference sequence). CDR3 sequence reads: CASSARDRSSGANVLTF. For the CDR3, the DNA is TGTGCCAGCAGCGCTCGGGACAGAAGCTCTGGGGCCAACGTCCTGACTTTC.

This clonotype showed up just a few times. The chain employs TRBV5-8 and TRBJ2-5, with TRBD2 matching 12 bases. The V gene's germline CDR1 is SGHTS and CDR2 YDEGEE. V shed 3 bases, J shed 3 bases, and the junction held 6 bases outside the gene matches. The CDR3 spans 16 residues. This chain's CDR3 is CASSSRLAGEKETQYF. The CDR3 DNA reads as TGTGCCAGCAGCTCGAGACTAGCGGGGGAGAAAGAGACCCAGTACTTC.

This clonotype came up a few times. The genes are TRBV7-9 and TRBJ1-5; D gene uncertain. V lost 3 bases and J lost 3, with 12 bases in between. There are 15 residues in the CDR3. Germline assignment: CDR1 SEHNR and CDR2 FQNEAQ (reference sequence). The CDR3 sequence: CASSFRGLVNQPQHF. As DNA, the CDR3 is TGTGCCAGCAGCTTCAGAGGGTTGGTCAATCAGCCCCAGCATTTT.

The rearrangement joins TRBV6-2 or TRBV6-3 to TRBJ2-5; D perhaps matches TRBD1 (6 bases). The CDR3 is made up of 17 amino acids. V was shortened by 6 bases and J by 5 bases, with 25 bases between the two germline ends. Germline CDR1 is MNHEY and CDR2 is SVGEGT. The CDR3 DNA follows: TGTGCCAGCAGCCCCGGACATCGATGGGGGCCGGGTGAGACCCAGTACTTC. Translating gives CASSPGHRWGPGETQYF.

A few counts support this clonotype. The rearrangement uses TRBV6-1 and TRBJ2-7; 9 bases map to TRBD2. The CDR3 is 13 amino acids. Germline V lookup: CDR1 MNHNS, CDR2 SASEGT. Trimming took 8 bases from V and 2 from J; bases not matched to a gene: 4. The chain's CDR3 is CASSSGEPYEQYF. The CDR3 DNA reads as TGTGCCAGCTCTAGCGGGGAACCCTACGAGCAGTACTTC.

In its sample, this clonotype was seen once. J is TRBJ2-3 and V is TRBV7-2, with 8 nucleotides matching TRBD2. Germline-derived CDR1 and CDR2 are SGHTA and FQGNSA. V lost 5 bases, J lost 6 bases, and 13 bases stayed unmatched. CDR3 size: 16 residues. This chain's CDR3 is CASSPPNGGATDTQYF. The CDR3 nucleotides are TGTGCCAGCAGCCCCCCGAACGGGGGGGCCACGGATACGCAGTATTTT.

This clonotype was counted between two and nine times. CDR3 in amino acids: CASSVSSNQPQHF. As DNA, the CDR3 is TGTGCCAGCAGCGTAAGTAGCAATCAGCCCCAGCATTTT. The chain uses TRBV7-9 and TRBJ1-5; unclear D gene. The CDR3 has 13 residues. The V and J ends lost 5 bases and 0 bases respectively, with 5 bases between them. Germline lookup yields CDR1 SEHNR and CDR2 FQNEAQ (reference sequence).

This clonotype came up a few times. The chain has TRBV12-3 or TRBV12-4 and TRBJ2-2, with 10 positions matching TRBD2. The CDR3 covers 16 residues. Losses at the gene ends were 6 bases for V and 1 base for J; bases not matched to a gene: 5. CDR3 sequence (DNA): TGTGCCAGCAGCAGGACTAGCGGACGGAACACCGGGGAGCTGTTTTTT. Its protein is CASSRTSGRNTGELFF.